This T cell receptor beta chain was retrieved from a study of cytomegalovirus exposure and HLA in healthy donors (dated by TCRdb to 2015 to 2018). Concerning the study at large: An earlier analysis of approximately 640 of the donors reported 250 to 300 Gb of sequence data and 117 million unique TCR beta sequences from some 180 million T cells. An early release that covered fewer than 750 HLA-typed donors contained approximately 300 gigabases of sequencing data and 65 million to 100 million unique TCR sequences. The genetic ancestry cluster associated with self-reported Caucasian donors included 70% to 85% of the roughly 400 genotyped donors. The study aimed to test whether signatures of past pathogen exposure could be identified by cataloging public T cell receptors. The study used immunosequencing to profile the T cell repertoires of more than 650 subjects and linked those repertoires to cytomegalovirus serostatus. Along with the approximately 700-subject first cohort, a separate validation cohort of over a hundred different subjects was used. To predict cytomegalovirus infection status, the study combined high-throughput TCR immunosequencing, statistical association of individual TCRs with disease status, and machine learning. To study patterns of TCR occurrence, a later analysis re-analyzed previously published TCR beta repertoires from around 700 donors and added high-resolution HLA genotyping. The later analysis used no new phenotypic data to find candidate immune exposures, relying instead on TCR beta sequences and their occurrence across donors. To decide whether each TCR beta V gene segment behaved as functional or pseudogenic, an earlier analysis of nearly 600 of the donors relied on high-throughput TCR beta sequencing. Donor age, sex, ethnicity and CMV serostatus were compiled alongside the repertoire data. A later genetic analysis used genome-wide SNP genotypes for about 55% of the 666 donors, treating that subset as a discovery cohort. All discovery cohort repertoires had been generated on a single sequencing platform. Both class I and class II loci were covered by HLA typing, at four-digit resolution. The number of typed donors differed by locus: about 629-630 for A, B, C, DRB1 and DQB1; 500 to 550 for DQA1; fewer than 610 for DPA1; and some 470 for DPB1. About five DR-DQ haplotypes were handled as single units for association and clustering because linkage in the cohort was strong. Across under 500 genotyped donors of the cohort, an average of about 240,000 unique TCR beta nucleotide sequences per donor were sequenced, and 15% to 20% of those sequences were non-productive.

Broad study findings and their caveats: Assigning TCR associations to individual alleles was difficult when HLA alleles, especially DR and DQ, strongly co-occurred. The classifier was reported to diagnose cytomegalovirus status with high specificity and sensitivity in both the original cohort and the validation cohort. A further reported finding was that TCR beta sequences accurately predicted the HLA-A and HLA-B alleles for most subjects in the first cohort. In vitro tests confirmed that a few of the cytomegalovirus-associated TCR beta chains recognize cytomegalovirus antigens. Some IMGT-functional V segments, including TRBV6-2 and TRBV6-3, could not be distinguished by the 87-base-pair reads and were therefore excluded. Most TCR sequences were seen in very few donors, while some public TCRs were found in many individuals. Because some donors lacked HLA typing at each locus, the association tests relied only on the typed subset. In a later analysis, several top co-occurrence clusters were reported to appear linked to parvovirus B19, influenza, CMV and Epstein-Barr virus. Linkage disequilibrium might explain the correlated functional status among segregating V segments, but an unknown experimental factor could not be excluded. In a later genetic analysis, fewer N-insertions in productive TCRs were reported among donors in an Asian-associated ancestry cluster than the 666-donor mean. CMV serostatus was the only immune exposure information available for the cohort. Broadly in line with IMGT annotations, most TCR beta V segments showed up in productive rearrangements about 87% or about 30% of the time in an earlier analysis of a few hundred of the donors. The presence/absence analyses assumed that sequencing depth was roughly uniform across donors, and that assumption may not be true. In a later analysis, about 16,000 TCR beta sequences were associated with specific HLA alleles at a false discovery rate of 0.05. In a later analysis, HLA-associated TCR beta chains were found to be more clonally expanded and to have lower generation probabilities than equally common non-associated chains. In this cohort, only TCR beta chains were sequenced, and detectable features were limited by the absence of alpha or paired-chain data. In a later genetic analysis, a missense DCLRE1C variant was associated with V-gene and J-gene trimming of TCR beta chains, and the association was replicated in an independent cohort. A group of highly shared sequence variants was considered likely to be a technical artifact of the sequencing pipeline. It was suggested by the authors that the approach could potentially be generalized to other disease states and immunological phenotypes. The study gave a list of about 150 TCR beta chains associated with cytomegalovirus. In a later analysis, the rate of TCR association differed among HLA loci, with DRB1 alleles having the most associated TCRs and HLA-C alleles having the fewest. According to a later analysis, most CMV-associated TCR beta chains appeared to be HLA-restricted, and the HLA associations seemed to be driven largely by CMV exposure. Over 15 rarely observed V segments, including chromosome 9 orphons, were excluded from the earlier analysis of some 590 of the donors because counts were too low.

With respect to this clone: Its antigen target is currently unknown. There are no base qualities to consult, and no much larger clone falls within one base.

Per the germline V gene, SGHTA is the CDR1 and FQGTGA is the CDR2. The germline V and J ends show losses of 2 bases and 6 bases respectively, and no gene match explains 3 bases of the junction. The CDR3 has 15 amino acids, counting the end cysteine and phenylalanine. CDR3 DNA is the only sequence kept; it has 45 bases, read in frame from the first base. Library preparation employed the immunoSEQ multiplex PCR assay. For the multiplex PCR, a mixture combining 60 forward primers for TCR Vbeta segments and 13 reverse primers for TCR Jbeta segments was used. The CDR3 region of rearranged TCR beta genes was amplified from genomic DNA with a multiplex PCR assay. The amplified TCR beta libraries were sequenced on the Illumina HiSeq System as 87-base-pair reads. On the authors' methods: A later analysis counted some 74 million unique TCR beta chains across the 550 to 700 repertoires, and around 9.9 million of these chains were shared by at least two donors. Raw reads were error-corrected and collapsed into unique sequences by a nearest-neighbor algorithm in which closely related sequences were merged to remove PCR and sequencing errors. V, D and J gene segments were assigned by aligning CDR3 sequences to IMGT reference sequences. For a sequence to be retained, a match of at least six nucleotides was required to both a V gene segment and a J gene segment. A rearrangement was called productive if the CDR3 had no stop codons and remained in frame with V and J, and every other rearrangement was called non-productive. CDR3 was defined by IMGT convention, running from the second conserved V-encoded cysteine to the conserved J-encoded phenylalanine. The earlier analysis of about 590 of the donors excluded sequences that lacked an unambiguous match to a single V gene segment. An earlier analysis of 550 to 650 of the donors classified V segments as functional when productive rearrangements were above 56.7% and as segregating when the standard deviation between donors was above 5%. To diagnose cytomegalovirus status from the catalog of TCR beta chain sequences, a statistical classification framework was built. In a later analysis, TCR nucleotide sequences were compared against IMGT/GENE-DB human TR gene sequences so that V and J genes could be assigned. The TCRdist pipeline was used in a later analysis to assign CDR3 sequences and most-parsimonious VDJ recombination scenarios. In a later analysis, each TCR beta chain was defined by its CDR3 amino acid sequence together with its V-gene family, and reads lacking a unique V-gene family were excluded. To address suspected cross-contamination and a sequencing artifact, a later analysis removed approximately 590 highly shared, low-generation-probability nucleotide sequences. For each public chain, a later analysis derived a clonal expansion index from normalized ranks of inferred template counts within each repertoire. A later analysis computed generation probabilities with a VDJ recombination model fitted to out-of-frame rearrangements, and checked the results against IGoR. Hypergeometric tests were used in a later analysis to score TCR-TCR, TCR-HLA and TCR-CMV co-occurrence, with a repertoire-size bias correction applied to the TCR pairs. To estimate false discovery rates, a later analysis permuted the HLA or CMV assignments 20 times. A later analysis grouped co-occurring TCRs with DBSCAN, adding TCRdist sequence similarity when clustering within HLA-allele-positive subsets. Co-occurrence clustering excluded repertoires with fewer than 30,000 or more than 120,000 public chains, plus five with anomalous nucleotide sharing. TCRdb took this table from immuneACCESS and kept in-frame rearrangements with V and J called. Such tables lack part of the clones; where checked against another copy, unresolved V genes explain under half of the gap, and the rest is unexplained. V, J and clone size derive from that table, while D and trimming were established from the DNA sequence. The sample table shows roughly 160,000 clones, and about 85% are seen once. 1% of the sample rests with the top ten.

The cohort consisted of approximately 670 healthy bone marrow donors. All cohort members were sampled while nominally healthy, although unrecorded immune exposures were likely present. The donor was CMV seronegative and was included in the group of a few hundred seronegative cohort members. A peripheral blood sample was collected from each donor, and TCR beta sequencing was performed on peripheral blood mononuclear cells. Genomic DNA extraction from the blood cell samples was performed with the Qiagen DNeasy Blood Extraction Kit. The chain couples TRBV7-3 to TRBJ2-2, with 10 bases aligning to TRBD2. This clonotype originated in a boy between 2 and 10 years old in good health and CMV-seronegative. Sequencing was performed on PBMCs. The CDR3 loop reads CASSLLAGVPGELFF. The sequenced DNA: TGTGCCAGCAGCTTACTAGCGGGAGTACCCGGGGAGCTGTTTTTT.